Listed below are T cell receptor beta chains from one sample, sequenced in a study of blood T cell repertoires in COVID-19. Repertoires were generated with immunoSEQ multiplex PCR, while TCRdb's copy carries only in-frame clones and drops some. The sample lists some 35,000 clones; approximately 82% were seen once. Specimen: peripheral blood. The receptor source for this set is a man older than 75 with active or convalescent COVID-19. Both conserved end residues are part of each CDR3. Fields, in order: clone size, V gene, J gene, D gene, CDR3 DNA, CDR3 protein. A D gene is named only where the DNA matches it firmly. Clone sizes are given selectively: once, few, many, or a class where the clone is expanded.

clone size: once; V gene: TRBV6-5; J gene: TRBJ1-3; D gene: -; CDR3 DNA: TGTGCCAGCAGCTTCCGGGACTATCCTGGAAACACCATATATTTT; CDR3 protein: CASSFRDYPGNTIYF
clone size: -; V gene: TRBV9; J gene: TRBJ1-1; D gene: -; CDR3 DNA: TGTGCCAGCAGCAGCACCCTCCTGGGCCTTACGGTGGGGGCTCGGGGGGCTGAAGCTTTCTTT; CDR3 protein: CASSSTLLGLTVGARGAEAFF
clone size: -; V gene: TRBV5-1; J gene: TRBJ1-3; D gene: -; CDR3 DNA: TGCGCCAGCAAAAGGAGTGAACACTCTGGAAACACCATATATTTT; CDR3 protein: CASKRSEHSGNTIYF
clone size: -; V gene: TRBV7-3; J gene: TRBJ2-1; D gene: TRBD2; CDR3 DNA: TGTGCCAGCAGCGCCGGGACTAGCGGCCACAATGAGCAGTTCTTC; CDR3 protein: CASSAGTSGHNEQFF
clone size: -; V gene: TRBV28; J gene: TRBJ2-5; D gene: -; CDR3 DNA: TGTGCCAGCAGTCTAGAGTGGACCCAGTACTTC; CDR3 protein: CASSLEWTQYF
clone size: -; V gene: TRBV6-2/TRBV6-3; J gene: TRBJ2-7; D gene: -; CDR3 DNA: TGTGCCAGCAGCCCCCTCTACGAGCAGTACTTC; CDR3 protein: CASSPLYEQYF
clone size: few; V gene: TRBV7-9; J gene: TRBJ2-6; D gene: -; CDR3 DNA: TGTGCCAGCAGCCCCCGGACGGGAACGGGGGGGGCCAACGTCCTGACTTTC; CDR3 protein: CASSPRTGTGGANVLTF
clone size: -; V gene: TRBV18; J gene: TRBJ2-6; D gene: TRBD2; CDR3 DNA: TGTGCCAGCTCACCACTGGGAGTAGCGGGGACTGGGGCCAACGTCCTGACTTTC; CDR3 protein: CASSPLGVAGTGANVLTF
clone size: -; V gene: TRBV14; J gene: TRBJ2-3; D gene: TRBD2; CDR3 DNA: TGTGCCAGCAGCCAAGGAAGCGGGAGGGAAAAAGATACGCAGTATTTT; CDR3 protein: CASSQGSGREKDTQYF
clone size: -; V gene: TRBV19; J gene: TRBJ2-1; D gene: TRBD2; CDR3 DNA: TGTGCCAGTAGTATGAGGACTAGCGGGACTGAGCAGTTCTTC; CDR3 protein: CASSMRTSGTEQFF
clone size: few; V gene: TRBV6-6; J gene: TRBJ2-1; D gene: -; CDR3 DNA: TGTGCCAGCATCAATGGGCAGGTGGACTACAATGAGCAGTTCTTC; CDR3 protein: CASINGQVDYNEQFF
clone size: -; V gene: TRBV13; J gene: TRBJ1-2; D gene: -; CDR3 DNA: TGTGCCAGCAGCTTAGCGCAGGGGAATAACTATGGCTACACCTTC; CDR3 protein: CASSLAQGNNYGYTF
clone size: -; V gene: TRBV7-9; J gene: TRBJ1-2; D gene: -; CDR3 DNA: TGTGCCAGCAGCTCCGGGGTCTATGGCTACACCTTC; CDR3 protein: CASSSGVYGYTF
clone size: -; V gene: TRBV6-1; J gene: TRBJ1-3; D gene: -; CDR3 DNA: TGTGCCAGCAGTGAAGCGGGACAAAACTCTGGAAACACCATATATTTT; CDR3 protein: CASSEAGQNSGNTIYF
clone size: -; V gene: TRBV6-5; J gene: TRBJ1-6; D gene: -; CDR3 DNA: TGTGCCAGCAGGTCCGGGGGGTACGAATCACCCCTCCACTTT; CDR3 protein: CASRSGGYESPLHF
clone size: -; V gene: TRBV7-2; J gene: TRBJ1-5; D gene: -; CDR3 DNA: TGTGCCAGCAGCTTATACGGGGGGGGGAGTCAGCCCCAGCATTTT; CDR3 protein: CASSLYGGGSQPQHF
clone size: -; V gene: TRBV30; J gene: TRBJ1-2; D gene: TRBD1; CDR3 DNA: TGTGCCTGGAGTGCAGAAGACAGGGGCTATGGCTACACCTTC; CDR3 protein: CAWSAEDRGYGYTF
clone size: -; V gene: TRBV30; J gene: TRBJ1-4; D gene: -; CDR3 DNA: TGTGCCTGGAGTGTGGGCGTTAATGAAAAACTGTTTTTT; CDR3 protein: CAWSVGVNEKLFF
clone size: -; V gene: TRBV5-4; J gene: TRBJ2-2; D gene: -; CDR3 DNA: TGTGCCAGCAGCTTAGGAGGGGTTAAGGCCGGGGAGCTGTTTTTT; CDR3 protein: CASSLGGVKAGELFF
clone size: -; V gene: TRBV7-9; J gene: TRBJ2-7; D gene: -; CDR3 DNA: TGTGCCAGCAGCTTCGAGGGAATCCACGAGCAGTACTTC; CDR3 protein: CASSFEGIHEQYF
clone size: -; V gene: TRBV11-2; J gene: TRBJ1-4; D gene: -; CDR3 DNA: TGTGCCAGCAGCCTTCAGGGAAGAGCTAATGAAAAACTGTTTTTT; CDR3 protein: CASSLQGRANEKLFF
clone size: -; V gene: TRBV14; J gene: TRBJ1-4; D gene: -; CDR3 DNA: TGTGCCAGCAGCCACGGCCGACTCAAACTGTTTTTT; CDR3 protein: CASSHGRLKLFF
clone size: -; V gene: TRBV20-1; J gene: TRBJ2-7; D gene: -; CDR3 DNA: TGCAGTGTAGACAACTCCTACGAGCAGTACTTC; CDR3 protein: CSVDNSYEQYF
clone size: -; V gene: TRBV5-1; J gene: TRBJ2-1; D gene: -; CDR3 DNA: TGCGCCAGTCGGACCCAAGAGGGTGAGCAGTTCTTC; CDR3 protein: CASRTQEGEQFF
clone size: -; V gene: TRBV28; J gene: TRBJ2-1; D gene: TRBD1; CDR3 DNA: TGTGCCGGAAACTCAGGGGGCCCATTATATGAGCAGTTCTTC; CDR3 protein: CAGNSGGPLYEQFF
clone size: -; V gene: TRBV19; J gene: TRBJ2-1; D gene: TRBD2; CDR3 DNA: TGTGCCAGTGGGTCGACTAGCGGGAGAGGGGACTACAATGAGCAGTTCTTC; CDR3 protein: CASGSTSGRGDYNEQFF
clone size: -; V gene: TRBV24-1; J gene: TRBJ2-5; D gene: -; CDR3 DNA: TGTGCCACCAGTACACAACAGACGGGGTACCAAGAGACCCAGTACTTC; CDR3 protein: CATSTQQTGYQETQYF
clone size: -; V gene: TRBV5-8; J gene: TRBJ1-5; D gene: -; CDR3 DNA: TGTGCCAGCAGCTTGGGTACGGGGATGGGACAGCCCCAGCATTTT; CDR3 protein: CASSLGTGMGQPQHF
clone size: -; V gene: TRBV12-5; J gene: TRBJ2-2; D gene: TRBD2; CDR3 DNA: TGTGCTAGCCTTTCCGATCCTAGCGGGCTCACCGGGGAGCTGTTTTTT; CDR3 protein: CASLSDPSGLTGELFF